This T cell receptor beta chain comes out of a study of CD8 T cells in ankylosing spondylitis. TCRdb independently ran MiXCR on the 5' RACE reads; one entry per CDR3 protein. The sample consists of 300,000 to 400,000 distinct CDR3 sequences, 20% to 25% of them appearing once. The germline CDR1 and CDR2 sequences are MNHEY and SMNVEV (reference sequence). Trimming cost V 4 bases and J 10 bases; bases outside gene matches: 12. The CDR3 loop spans 15 amino acids. This rearrangement joins TRBV27 to TRBJ2-1; 8 nucleotides match TRBD2. The sequence derives from a male donor with ankylosing spondylitis or in good health (not recorded which). Sequencing was done on a sample of blood, either unsorted or a sorted T cell fraction (not recorded which). The chain's CDR3 is CASSSSGGYLPEQFF. DNA of the CDR3: TGTGCCAGCAGTTCCAGCGGGGGATACCTGCCCGAGCAGTTCTTC.